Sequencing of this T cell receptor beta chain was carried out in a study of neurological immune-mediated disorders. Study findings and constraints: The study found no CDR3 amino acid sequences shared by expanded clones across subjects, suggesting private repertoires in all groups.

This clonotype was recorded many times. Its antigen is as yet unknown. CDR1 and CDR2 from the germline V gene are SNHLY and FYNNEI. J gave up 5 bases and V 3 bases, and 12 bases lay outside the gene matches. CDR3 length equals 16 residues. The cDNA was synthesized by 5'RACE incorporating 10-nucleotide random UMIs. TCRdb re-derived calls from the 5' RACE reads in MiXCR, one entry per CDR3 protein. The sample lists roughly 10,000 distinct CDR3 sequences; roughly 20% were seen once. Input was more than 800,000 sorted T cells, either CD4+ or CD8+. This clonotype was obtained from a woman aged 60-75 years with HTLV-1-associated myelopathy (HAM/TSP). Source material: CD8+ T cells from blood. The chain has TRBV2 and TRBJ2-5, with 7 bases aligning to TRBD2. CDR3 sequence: CASSETGGSPRETQYF. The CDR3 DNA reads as TGTGCCAGCAGTGAGACGGGGGGAAGTCCTCGGGAGACCCAGTACTTC.